These 27 T cell receptor beta chains originate from one sample sequenced in a study of blood T cell repertoires in COVID-19. Measured with immunoSEQ multiplex PCR; TCRdb has only the in-frame clones, and not every one. The table has some 250,000 clones, 86% seen once. Sample: peripheral blood. All receptors come from a man between 25 and 39 years old who had recovered from COVID-19.

This clone appeared a single time. V is TRBV4-1 and J is TRBJ2-4; a weak D match, TRBD1 (6 bases). CDR1 MGHRA and CDR2 YSYEKL come from the germline V gene. The CDR3 has 15 amino acids. V lost 5 bases and J 1 base, leaving 12 bases between the germline ends. CDR3 bases: TGCGCCAGCAGCTTCACAGGGTTTGCCAAAAACATTCAGTACTTC. Amino acid sequence: CASSFTGFAKNIQYF.

The chain joins TRBV10-3 to TRBJ1-5; maybe TRBD1 (6 bases). The length of the CDR3 is 11 residues. The germline CDR1 and CDR2 sequences are ENHRY and SYGVKD. V gave up 3 bases and J gave up 11 bases, with 8 bases separating them. CDR3 in amino acids: CAISEGGAQHF. In DNA form, the CDR3 reads TGTGCCATCAGTGAAGGGGGAGCCCAGCATTTT.

The chain combines TRBV21-1 with TRBJ2-2; the table gives TRBD1 as D, unverified against the DNA. TRBV21-1 is a known pseudogene. The CDR3 length is 18 residues. CDR3 bases: TGTGCCAGCAGCAACCGGGACAGGGACCTAAAGCCGTCCGGGGAGCTGTTTTTT. Amino acid sequence: CASSNRDRDLKPSGELFF.

V is TRBV7-6 and J is TRBJ1-3, with 7 bases that match TRBD1. The CDR3 has 15 residues. V shed 5 bases, J shed 3 bases, and the junction held 7 bases outside the gene matches. The germline gives CDR1 SGHVS, CDR2 FNYEAQ. CDR3 in DNA: TGTGCCAGCAGCCTCCCTGACAGGGTTGGAAACACCATATATTTT. As protein: CASSLPDRVGNTIYF.

This clone is a singleton in its sample. The chain recombines TRBV3-1 (or the pseudogene TRBV3-2) with TRBJ2-1, with TRBD2 identical over 7 bases. CDR1 and CDR2 (germline): LGHDT, YNNKEL (reference sequence). V trimming: 3 bases; J trimming: 0 bases; junction bases outside the gene matches: 8. CDR3 length: 17 residues. The CDR3 region is CASSHLLWGGSYNEQFF. In DNA, the CDR3 is TGTGCCAGCAGCCACCTATTATGGGGGGGCTCCTACAATGAGCAGTTCTTC.

V usage is TRBV4-3 and J usage is TRBJ1-5; the D is unclear. There are 12 residues in the CDR3. Germline V gene lookup returns CDR1 LGHNA and CDR2 YSLEER. V gave up 5 bases and J gave up 4 bases, with 6 bases separating them. The CDR3: CASSTRNQPQHF. CDR3 sequence (DNA): TGCGCCAGCAGCACGAGAAATCAGCCCCAGCATTTT.

The V call is TRBV10-3, the J call TRBJ1-1; 8 positions agree with TRBD1. CDR3 size: 14 residues. V shed 5 bases, J shed 6 bases, and the junction held 8 bases outside the gene matches. The V gene's germline CDR1 is ENHRY and CDR2 SYGVKD. CDR3 in DNA: TGTGCCATCAGTTTCGGACAGGGAATCCCTGAAGCTTTCTTT. Its translation is CAISFGQGIPEAFF.

The chain links TRBV3-1 (or the pseudogene TRBV3-2) to TRBJ1-3; 8 bases fit TRBD1. The junction had 17 bases not matched to a gene; V was cut back by 0 bases and J by 4 bases. The CDR3 runs to 20 residues. Germline V gene lookup returns CDR1 LGHDT and CDR2 YNNKEL (reference sequence). The CDR3 is CASSQDTGGFPLSKGNTIYF. The CDR3 nucleotides read TGTGCCAGCAGCCAAGATACAGGGGGATTCCCCCTCTCGAAGGGAAACACCATATATTTT.

The chain employs TRBV27 and TRBJ1-2; 7 bases agree with TRBD1. Germline CDR1 is MNHEY and CDR2 is SMNVEV (reference sequence). This CDR3 comprises 13 residues. V lost 5 bases and J lost 6; bases outside the gene matches: 6. CDR3 bases: TGTGCCAGCAGTCCCGGGACAGCGAATGGCTACACCTTC. Protein sequence: CASSPGTANGYTF.

The V and J genes are TRBV27 and TRBJ2-7; 9 bases align to TRBD2. The CDR3 consists of 15 residues. CDR1 and CDR2 (germline): MNHEY, SMNVEV (reference sequence). With 6 bases clipped from V and 1 base from J, the junction kept 7 bases outside the gene matches. CDR3 loop: CASRNLAGRSYEQYF. CDR3 nucleotides: TGTGCCAGCAGGAACCTAGCGGGGCGTTCCTACGAGCAGTACTTC.

This clone was detected only a few times. The chain recombines TRBV7-6 with TRBJ2-7; no definite D call. From germline, CDR1 is SGHVS and CDR2 FNYEAQ. V was clipped by 4 bases and J by 0 bases, with 13 bases between them. This CDR3 comprises 15 residues. This CDR3 reads CASSSVGGSSYEQYF. The CDR3 coding sequence is TGTGCCAGCAGCTCAGTCGGCGGCAGCTCCTACGAGCAGTACTTC.

This sequence joins TRBV3-1 (or the pseudogene TRBV3-2) and TRBJ1-1, with a weak D call TRBD1 (6 bases). This CDR3 has 13 residues. The V and J ends lost 2 bases and 6 bases respectively, with 10 bases between them. CDR1 and CDR2 (germline): LGHDT, YNNKEL (reference sequence). The CDR3 coding sequence is TGTGCCAGCAGCCAACAGGGGTTCGCTGAAGCTTTCTTT. Residues: CASSQQGFAEAFF.

This chain links TRBV6-6 with TRBJ1-5, with 11 bases fitting TRBD1. The germline V gene has CDR1 MNHNY and CDR2 SVGAGI (reference sequence). There are 14 residues in the CDR3. The V gene end was trimmed by 11 bases and the J gene end by 2 bases; junction bases not matched to a gene: 5. The CDR3 coding sequence is TGTGCCGGGGGACAGGGGGAAGGCAATCAGCCCCAGCATTTT. Translation gives CAGGQGEGNQPQHF.

The CDR3 region is CATRGGAGTQYF. The CDR3 bases are TGTGCCACCAGGGGTGGGGCGGGGACCCAGTACTTC. V gene TRBV19 combines with J gene TRBJ2-5; weak D call: TRBD1 (6 bases). Germline assignment: CDR1 LNHDA and CDR2 SQIVND (reference sequence). The CDR3 has 12 amino acids. Trimming took off 10 bases at V and 7 bases at J, with 16 bases between the two ends. Filled out from reference TRBV19 and TRBJ2-5, the complete variable domain reads DGGITQSPKYLFRKEGQNVTLSCEQNLNHDAMYWYRQDPGQGLRLIYYSQIVNDFQKGDIAEGYSVSREKKESFPLTVTSAQKNPTAFYLCATRGGAGTQYFGPGTRLLVL.

The chain is built from TRBV9 and TRBJ2-3; the match to TRBD2 covers 10 bases. Trimming took 3 bases from V and 1 from J; bases not matched to a gene: 5. Germline CDR1 reads SGDLS; CDR2 reads YYNGEE. The CDR3 sequence is 16 residues long. The CDR3 protein is CASSATGTSGTDTQYF. Written as DNA, the CDR3 is TGTGCCAGCAGCGCCACCGGGACTAGCGGCACAGATACGCAGTATTTT. Full variable domain (missing parts from reference TRBV9 and TRBJ2-3): DSGVTQTPKHLITATGQRVTLRCSPRSGDLSVYWYQQSLDQGLQFLIQYYNGEERAKGNILERFSAQQFPDLHSELNLSSLELGDSALYFCASSATGTSGTDTQYFGPGTRLTVL.

The V and J genes are TRBV6-5 and TRBJ2-2; D ambiguous. CDR1 is MNHEY and CDR2 is SVGAGI in the germline V gene. Deletions cut 6 bases from V and 4 bases from J, with 9 bases between. The CDR3 is 13 amino acids. This CDR3 is CASRNPGTGELFF. The CDR3, as DNA: TGTGCCAGCAGAAACCCAGGCACCGGGGAGCTGTTTTTT.

The chain recombines TRBV19 with TRBJ2-7; a possible D gene is TRBD1 (6 bases). Germline lookup yields CDR1 LNHDA and CDR2 SQIVND (reference sequence). The CDR3 totals 14 residues. The germline V and J ends were trimmed by 7 bases and 0 bases, with 13 bases remaining between them. CDR3 bases: TGTGCCAGTAACCTGGGGGCGAGCTCCTACGAGCAGTACTTC. Amino acids: CASNLGASSYEQYF. Using reference TRBV19 and TRBJ2-7 for the parts outside the CDR3, the full variable domain is DGGITQSPKYLFRKEGQNVTLSCEQNLNHDAMYWYRQDPGQGLRLIYYSQIVNDFQKGDIAEGYSVSREKKESFPLTVTSAQKNPTAFYLCASNLGASSYEQYFGPGTRLTVT.

CDR3 nucleotide sequence: TGTGCCATACCACGGGACAGGGCCACAGATACGCAGTATTTT. Residues: CAIPRDRATDTQYF. The genes are TRBV2 and TRBJ2-3; 9 bases match TRBD1. Trimming removed 10 bases from V and 2 bases from J; junction bases left unmatched: 7. CDR3 size: 14 residues. Per the germline V gene, CDR1 is SNHLY and CDR2 is FYNNEI.

This chain uses TRBV27 with TRBJ1-2, with D possibly matching TRBD1 (6 bases). The CDR3 has 16 amino acids. V lost 7 bases and J 8 bases, leaving 26 bases between the germline ends. CDR1 MNHEY and CDR2 SMNVEV come from the germline V gene (reference sequence). CDR3 sequence (DNA): TGTGCCAGCATGGGGGCCGGGCGCCGTGTTGGGCGGGGCTACACCTTC. Translation gives CASMGAGRRVGRGYTF.

V gene TRBV11-3 combines with J gene TRBJ2-3; D perhaps matches TRBD2 (5 bases). Trimming pared 1 base from V and 1 base from J, leaving 15 bases between. Germline V gene data show CDR1 as SGHNT and CDR2 as YENEEA. This CDR3 comprises 17 residues. In DNA, the CDR3 is TGTGCCAGCAGCTTAGGCGAGAGTGTCGGGGGCACAGATACGCAGTATTTT. It encodes CASSLGESVGGTDTQYF.

This chain uses TRBV7-9 with TRBJ1-1, with D perhaps TRBD1 (5 bases). Per the germline V gene, CDR1 is SEHNR and CDR2 is FQNEAQ (reference sequence). The V end was cut by 6 bases, the J end by 5 bases, with 13 bases between. CDR3 size: 13 residues. The chain's CDR3 is CASSPQTATEAFF. CDR3 DNA sequence: TGTGCCAGCAGTCCACAGACAGCAACTGAAGCTTTCTTT. Full variable domain (outside the CDR3, taken from reference TRBV7-9 and TRBJ1-1): DTGVSQNPRHKITKRGQNVTFRCDPISEHNRLYWYRQTLGQGPEFLTYFQNEAQLEKSRLLSDRFSAERPKGSFSTLEIQRTEQGDSAMYLCASSPQTATEAFFGQGTRLTVV.

The table lists this clone with a few counts. The chain carries TRBV5-1 and TRBJ1-1; the D gene is possibly TRBD1 (5 bases). The ends were cut back, 1 base at V and 2 bases at J, with 9 bases in the middle. The CDR3 covers 14 residues. Per the germline V gene, CDR1 is SGHRS and CDR2 is YFSETQ. The CDR3 DNA is TGCGCCAGCAGCTTGAGGGGCTTCAACACTGAAGCTTTCTTT. Its translation is CASSLRGFNTEAFF.

V is TRBV6-5 and J is TRBJ2-6; possibly TRBD2 for D (6 bases). The CDR3 totals 15 residues. Germline CDR1 is MNHEY and CDR2 is SVGAGI. Trimming took off 2 bases at V and 2 bases at J, with 7 bases between the two ends. The CDR3 loop reads CASSYGGAGANVLTF. The CDR3 DNA is TGTGCCAGCAGTTACGGAGGGGCTGGGGCCAACGTCCTGACTTTC.

The genes are TRBV19 and TRBJ1-1; 9 bases line up with TRBD1. This CDR3 comprises 15 residues. Germline loops: CDR1 LNHDA, CDR2 SQIVND (reference sequence). Germline trimming cut 5 bases from V and 11 bases from J; bases unmatched to any gene: 15. Written as DNA, the CDR3 is TGTGCCAGTAGTCCCAGGGACAGGGAATTGGTTTGGGCTTTCTTT. It specifies CASSPRDRELVWAFF.

V usage is TRBV12-3 or TRBV12-4 and J usage is TRBJ1-5; 8 positions agree with TRBD1. CDR3 size: 13 residues. V shed 5 bases and J 7 bases; nucleotides not matched to a gene: 4. CDR3 coding DNA: TGTGCCAGCAGTGGGGACAGGTACCAGCCCCAGCATTTT. Protein: CASSGDRYQPQHF.

The chain employs TRBV7-9 and TRBJ1-5; D gene uncertain. The V gene lost 8 bases and the J gene lost 6 bases, with 11 bases spanning the gap. The CDR3 is 12 residues long. CDR1 and CDR2 from the germline V gene are SEHNR and FQNEAQ (reference sequence). The CDR3 DNA reads as TGTGCCAGCCGACTTCAGAGTCAGCCCCAGCATTTT. It encodes CASRLQSQPQHF.

This clone was seen ten or more times. The rearrangement uses TRBV5-1 and TRBJ1-6; D not certain. Germline V lookup: CDR1 SGHRS, CDR2 YFSETQ. V was clipped by 0 bases and J by 0 bases, with 4 bases between them. This CDR3 region has 15 residues. The CDR3 DNA follows: TGCGCCAGCAGCTTGGAGAGCTCCTATAATTCACCCCTCCACTTT. Its protein product is CASSLESSYNSPLHF.